This T cell receptor (beta chain) is drawn from a study of blood T cell repertoires in COVID-19. The germline CDR1 and CDR2 sequences are SGDLS and YYNGEE. This CDR3 spans 16 amino acids. V gave up 2 bases and J gave up 0 bases; unmatched junction bases: 3. Participants' reported clinical history set cohort assignment. This clone was seen once. Method: immunoSEQ multiplex PCR; TCRdb's copy keeps in-frame clones and lacks some. The table includes approximately 130,000 clones, around 83% detected once. The source is a man aged 25 to 45 who had recovered from COVID-19. The chain carries TRBV9 and TRBJ2-1; 9 bases are a match to TRBD1. Specimen: PBMCs or T cells enriched from blood (not recorded which). The CDR3, as DNA: TGTGCCAGCAGCGTGACAGGGGGAAGCTCCTACAATGAGCAGTTCTTC. This gives the protein CASSVTGGSSYNEQFF.